These 2 T cell receptor beta chains share one sample of origin, sequenced in a study of shared clonotypes between healthy human individuals (dated by TCRdb to about 2020). Library construction relied on the immunoSEQ multiplex PCR assay. The table comes from immuneACCESS by way of TCRdb, which keeps in-frame sequences with V and J called. Part of the clones is missing from these tables; in studies checked, under half for an unresolved V gene and the rest for unknown reasons. The sample table holds roughly 500,000 clones, of which 90% to 96% were seen once. Of the sample, approximately 0.06% falls within the top ten clones. Sequencing was carried out using naive CD4+ T cells sorted from blood. Interpreted using the paper, the cell subset or site label stands for: CD45RA+ positively selected. These receptors were collected from a woman in her twenties or thirties in good health.

The table lists this clone with a few counts. This sequence joins TRBV19 and TRBJ2-7; no clear D gene. The CDR3 is made up of 9 amino acids. Germline CDR1 is LNHDA and CDR2 is SQIVND (reference sequence). Trimming left V 5 bases short and J 9 bases short, with 5 bases between. CDR3 nucleotides: TGTGCCAGTAGTTACAGGCAGTACTTC. Translation: CASSYRQYF. Combining the CDR3 with reference TRBV19 and TRBJ2-7 gives the whole variable domain DGGITQSPKYLFRKEGQNVTLSCEQNLNHDAMYWYRQDPGQGLRLIYYSQIVNDFQKGDIAEGYSVSREKKESFPLTVTSAQKNPTAFYLCASSYRQYFGPGTRLTVT.

CDR3 in amino acids: CASSYDDPDTGELFF. CDR3 bases: TGCGCCAGCAGCTACGACGACCCGGACACCGGGGAGCTGTTTTTT. The gene calls are TRBV5-1 and TRBJ2-2; no firm D call. V was clipped by 3 bases and J by 3 bases, with 12 bases between them. The CDR3 has 15 amino acids. Germline V gene data show CDR1 as SGHRS and CDR2 as YFSETQ. The full variable domain, its missing parts supplied by reference TRBV5-1 and TRBJ2-2, is KAGVTQTPRYLIKTRGQQVTLSCSPISGHRSVSWYQQTPGQGLQFLFEYFSETQRNKGNFPGRFSGRQFSNSRSEMNVSTLELGDSALYLCASSYDDPDTGELFFGEGSRLTVL.